Listed below are T cell receptor beta chains from one sample, sequenced in a study of cytomegalovirus exposure and HLA in healthy donors. Repertoires were generated with immunoSEQ multiplex PCR, while TCRdb's copy carries only in-frame clones and drops some. Found here are some 170,000 clones, 87% of them singletons; the top ten hold more than 1.3%. Material: PBMCs. These receptors all stem from a woman aged 25 to 45 in good health and CMV-seronegative. Both conserved end residues are part of each CDR3. Fields, in order: J gene, V gene, D gene, clone size, CDR3 DNA, CDR3 protein. D genes are given only for firm matches. Clone sizes are given selectively: once, few, many, or a class where the clone is expanded.

j_call: TRBJ2-7
v_call: TRBV19
d_call: TRBD1
clone_size: .
cdr3_nt: TGTGCCAGTAGTCCCGGGGGACAGGTCTACGAGCAGTACTTC
cdr3_aa: CASSPGGQVYEQYF

j_call: TRBJ1-2
v_call: TRBV30
d_call: .
clone_size: .
cdr3_nt: TGTGCCTGGGACAGCCCTTCGGGCTATGGCTACACCTTC
cdr3_aa: CAWDSPSGYGYTF

j_call: TRBJ1-1
v_call: TRBV9
d_call: .
clone_size: .
cdr3_nt: TGTGCCAGCAGCACAGAGGGCGGTGAAGCTTTCTTT
cdr3_aa: CASSTEGGEAFF

j_call: TRBJ2-2
v_call: TRBV9
d_call: .
clone_size: .
cdr3_nt: TGTGCCAGCAGCGTAGCTGGCGGATCTAACACCGGGGAGCTGTTTTTT
cdr3_aa: CASSVAGGSNTGELFF

j_call: TRBJ2-6
v_call: TRBV6-4
d_call: .
clone_size: .
cdr3_nt: TGTGCCAGCAGTGAAAAATCGGCAGGGACTGGGGCCAACGTCCTGACTTTC
cdr3_aa: CASSEKSAGTGANVLTF

j_call: TRBJ2-2
v_call: TRBV6-5
d_call: TRBD1
clone_size: .
cdr3_nt: TGTGCCAGCTACAGGACAGGGTACGGCGGGGAGCTGTTTTTT
cdr3_aa: CASYRTGYGGELFF

j_call: TRBJ2-5
v_call: TRBV5-1
d_call: .
clone_size: .
cdr3_nt: TGCGCCAGCAGCGTCGGAGTCCAAGAGACCCAGTACTTC
cdr3_aa: CASSVGVQETQYF

j_call: TRBJ1-4
v_call: TRBV16
d_call: .
clone_size: .
cdr3_nt: TGTGCCAGCAGCTACCGGGACATGGGCATGGAAAAACTGTTTTTT
cdr3_aa: CASSYRDMGMEKLFF

j_call: TRBJ1-5
v_call: TRBV2
d_call: .
clone_size: .
cdr3_nt: TGTGCCAGCAGTAGCTACAATCAGCCCCAGCATTTT
cdr3_aa: CASSSYNQPQHF

j_call: TRBJ2-7
v_call: TRBV6-6
d_call: TRBD1
clone_size: once
cdr3_nt: TGTGCCAGCAGTACCGGGACAGGGGACGAGCAGTACTTC
cdr3_aa: CASSTGTGDEQYF

j_call: TRBJ1-2
v_call: TRBV29-1
d_call: .
clone_size: .
cdr3_nt: TGCAGCGTTGTAGTTGCGGTTGCTAACTATGGCTACACCTTC
cdr3_aa: CSVVVAVANYGYTF

j_call: TRBJ2-1
v_call: TRBV5-6
d_call: .
clone_size: .
cdr3_nt: TGTGCCAGCAGCCCAGGGGCGGAATACAATGAGCAGTTCTTC
cdr3_aa: CASSPGAEYNEQFF

j_call: TRBJ1-1
v_call: TRBV4-1
d_call: TRBD1
clone_size: .
cdr3_nt: TGCGCCAGCAGCCAGCTTGGGACAGGGGATTTTAACACTGAAGCTTTCTTT
cdr3_aa: CASSQLGTGDFNTEAFF

j_call: TRBJ2-1
v_call: TRBV5-1
d_call: TRBD2
clone_size: .
cdr3_nt: TGCGCCAGCAGTAGCTCTAGCGGGGGGGCTGCTGAGCAGTTCTTC
cdr3_aa: CASSSSSGGAAEQFF

j_call: TRBJ1-5
v_call: TRBV7-9
d_call: TRBD1
clone_size: .
cdr3_nt: TGTGCCAGCAGCTCCGCGGCGGACAGGGGCAATCAGCCCCAGCATTTT
cdr3_aa: CASSSAADRGNQPQHF

j_call: TRBJ1-5
v_call: TRBV6-1
d_call: .
clone_size: few
cdr3_nt: TGTGCCAGCAGTGAGACCGTGATTGGGGGGGGTCAGCCCCAGCATTTT
cdr3_aa: CASSETVIGGGQPQHF

j_call: TRBJ2-1
v_call: TRBV6-5
d_call: .
clone_size: few
cdr3_nt: TGTGCCAGCAGTTACTCGAGATTCAGGGATGATGAGCAGTTCTTC
cdr3_aa: CASSYSRFRDDEQFF

j_call: TRBJ1-2
v_call: TRBV27
d_call: TRBD1
clone_size: .
cdr3_nt: TGTGCCAGCAGTTTATCCCGACAGGGGAAAGGCTACACCTTC
cdr3_aa: CASSLSRQGKGYTF

j_call: TRBJ1-2
v_call: TRBV7-9
d_call: .
clone_size: once
cdr3_nt: TGTGCCAGCAACATGGGGCTTGGTGATGGCTACACCTTC
cdr3_aa: CASNMGLGDGYTF

j_call: TRBJ1-2
v_call: TRBV7-2
d_call: TRBD1
clone_size: .
cdr3_nt: TGTGCCAGCAACGGACAGGGAGGATATGGCTACACCTTC
cdr3_aa: CASNGQGGYGYTF

j_call: TRBJ2-2
v_call: TRBV7-9
d_call: .
clone_size: .
cdr3_nt: TGTGCCAGCAGATTTTCAGGGGCTATTAACGGGGAGCTGTTTTTT
cdr3_aa: CASRFSGAINGELFF

j_call: TRBJ2-3
v_call: TRBV5-1
d_call: TRBD2
clone_size: once
cdr3_nt: TGCGCCAGCAGCAATAGCGGGGGAAGCACAGATACGCAGTATTTT
cdr3_aa: CASSNSGGSTDTQYF

j_call: TRBJ2-3
v_call: TRBV5-6
d_call: TRBD2
clone_size: .
cdr3_nt: TGTGCCAGCAGCTCTATAGCGGGGGGGATAGCGGATACGCAGTATTTT
cdr3_aa: CASSSIAGGIADTQYF

j_call: TRBJ2-5
v_call: TRBV9
d_call: TRBD2
clone_size: many
cdr3_nt: TGTGCCAGCAGCGTAGAAGCGGGGGGGCACGCAGAGACCCAGTACTTC
cdr3_aa: CASSVEAGGHAETQYF

j_call: TRBJ2-7
v_call: TRBV27
d_call: .
clone_size: .
cdr3_nt: TGTGCCAGCAGTTTACAGGGGCAACCCTACGAGCAGTACTTC
cdr3_aa: CASSLQGQPYEQYF

j_call: TRBJ2-3
v_call: TRBV11-3
d_call: .
clone_size: .
cdr3_nt: TGTGCCAGCAGCTCCCGTTGGGGGCACGACACAGATACGCAGTATTTT
cdr3_aa: CASSSRWGHDTDTQYF

j_call: TRBJ2-2
v_call: TRBV7-9
d_call: .
clone_size: .
cdr3_nt: TGTGCCAGCAGCTCCGGGGAAGGGGAGCTGTTTTTT
cdr3_aa: CASSSGEGELFF

j_call: TRBJ2-7
v_call: TRBV7-2
d_call: .
clone_size: .
cdr3_nt: TGTGCCAGCAGCCCCAGTTTGTACGAGCAGTACTTC
cdr3_aa: CASSPSLYEQYF

j_call: TRBJ2-2
v_call: TRBV5-4
d_call: TRBD2
clone_size: .
cdr3_nt: TGTGCCAGCAGCCGCACCGGACTAGCCACCGGGGAGCTGTTTTTT
cdr3_aa: CASSRTGLATGELFF

j_call: TRBJ2-5
v_call: TRBV6-6
d_call: TRBD2
clone_size: .
cdr3_nt: TGTGCCAGCAGCGTAGGGGCGGGGGGGAGGGAGACCCAGTACTTC
cdr3_aa: CASSVGAGGRETQYF

j_call: TRBJ1-1
v_call: TRBV5-1
d_call: .
clone_size: .
cdr3_nt: TGCGCCAGCAGCTTTACGCCGATAACCAAAACAGACACTGAAGCTTTCTTT
cdr3_aa: CASSFTPITKTDTEAFF

j_call: TRBJ1-3
v_call: TRBV5-1
d_call: .
clone_size: .
cdr3_nt: TGCGCCAGCAGCTTGTCCGGGGGTTCTGGAAACACCATATATTTT
cdr3_aa: CASSLSGGSGNTIYF

j_call: TRBJ1-2
v_call: TRBV19
d_call: TRBD1
clone_size: .
cdr3_nt: TGTGCCAGTAGTACCTCGGGGACAGGCAGAACCTACCAAGGCTACACCTTC
cdr3_aa: CASSTSGTGRTYQGYTF

j_call: TRBJ1-3
v_call: TRBV4-1
d_call: .
clone_size: once
cdr3_nt: TGCGCCAGCAGCCCTCAGGGGCTTACTGGAAACACCATATATTTT
cdr3_aa: CASSPQGLTGNTIYF

j_call: TRBJ2-7
v_call: TRBV5-1
d_call: .
clone_size: once
cdr3_nt: TGCGCCAGCAGCTTGGAGGGGTCTATCTACGAGCAGTACTTC
cdr3_aa: CASSLEGSIYEQYF

j_call: TRBJ1-2
v_call: TRBV30
d_call: TRBD1
clone_size: .
cdr3_nt: TGTGCCTCCCAGGGACAGGTCTATGGCTACACCTTC
cdr3_aa: CASQGQVYGYTF

j_call: TRBJ2-3
v_call: TRBV5-1
d_call: TRBD2
clone_size: once
cdr3_nt: TGCGCCAGCTTTAGCGGGGGAGAAAGCACAGATACGCAGTATTTT
cdr3_aa: CASFSGGESTDTQYF

j_call: TRBJ2-2
v_call: TRBV14
d_call: TRBD1
clone_size: .
cdr3_nt: TGTGCCAGCAGCCCAAGACAGGGCTCCGGGGAGCTGTTTTTT
cdr3_aa: CASSPRQGSGELFF

j_call: TRBJ2-5
v_call: TRBV7-2
d_call: TRBD2
clone_size: .
cdr3_nt: TGTGCCAGCAGCGGGAAATGGACTAGCGGGGCCCAAGAGACCCAGTACTTC
cdr3_aa: CASSGKWTSGAQETQYF

j_call: TRBJ1-3
v_call: TRBV19
d_call: TRBD1
clone_size: few
cdr3_nt: TGTGCCAGTAGTATAGGAGACAGGGGGCCTGGAAACACCATATATTTT
cdr3_aa: CASSIGDRGPGNTIYF

j_call: TRBJ2-7
v_call: TRBV6-1
d_call: TRBD1
clone_size: .
cdr3_nt: TGTGCCAGCAGGGGACAGGCGGGCGAGCAGTACTTC
cdr3_aa: CASRGQAGEQYF

j_call: TRBJ2-7
v_call: TRBV29-1
d_call: .
clone_size: .
cdr3_nt: TGCAGCGTTGGACACCAGACCTACGAGCAGTACTTC
cdr3_aa: CSVGHQTYEQYF

j_call: TRBJ1-4
v_call: TRBV19
d_call: TRBD1
clone_size: .
cdr3_nt: TGTGCCAGTAGTCCGCCGGGACAGGGGTTTGAAAAACTGTTTTTT
cdr3_aa: CASSPPGQGFEKLFF

j_call: TRBJ2-5
v_call: TRBV5-6
d_call: TRBD2
clone_size: .
cdr3_nt: TGTGCCAGCAGCTTGGCCGGACTAGCTGCAGGCCCTAAAGAGACCCAGTACTTC
cdr3_aa: CASSLAGLAAGPKETQYF

j_call: TRBJ2-7
v_call: TRBV2
d_call: TRBD2
clone_size: .
cdr3_nt: TGTGCCAGCAGAAAACTAGCGGGGGGGTCCTACGAGCAGTACTTC
cdr3_aa: CASRKLAGGSYEQYF

j_call: TRBJ1-5
v_call: TRBV7-8
d_call: .
clone_size: .
cdr3_nt: TGTGCCAGCAGCTTAGGGGCAGGGGTTGGACAGCCCCAGCATTTT
cdr3_aa: CASSLGAGVGQPQHF

j_call: TRBJ1-1
v_call: TRBV27
d_call: .
clone_size: .
cdr3_nt: TGTGCCAGCAGTTTGGGCCCCACAGGCGTAATGAACACTGAAGCTTTCTTT
cdr3_aa: CASSLGPTGVMNTEAFF

j_call: TRBJ2-2
v_call: TRBV14
d_call: .
clone_size: .
cdr3_nt: TGTGCCAGCAGCCCCGCCGGGGGCACCGGGGAGCTGTTTTTT
cdr3_aa: CASSPAGGTGELFF

j_call: TRBJ2-3
v_call: TRBV5-1
d_call: .
clone_size: .
cdr3_nt: TGCGCCAGCAGTTATCTTAGCGGAGCTTACACAGATACGCAGTATTTT
cdr3_aa: CASSYLSGAYTDTQYF

j_call: TRBJ2-5
v_call: TRBV5-6
d_call: .
clone_size: .
cdr3_nt: TGTGCCAGCAGCTCCGGGGTCACCCAGACCCAGTACTTC
cdr3_aa: CASSSGVTQTQYF